The 22 T cell receptor beta chains listed next were all sequenced from one sample in a study of spatial heterogeneity in lung cancer (dated by TCRdb to between 2019 and 2020). This specimen's time point label, interpreted: sample taken at primary tumor resection. The method behind the library was 5' RACE. This sample was sequenced with a NextSeq 500. TCRdb reran the public reads through fastp at Q25 and MiXCR, keeping productive beta chains. For every CDR3 protein sequence, its rows merge into one entry that carries the most common genes and DNA. The sample table shows some 15,000 distinct CDR3 sequences, and about 7% are seen once. Around 10% of the sample rests with the top ten. Study-wide findings and limitations: The tumor nonsynonymous mutation count correlated with the number of expanded intratumoral alpha and beta TCRs.

For these receptors, no antigen is known. The source was lung tumor tissue, collected at surgery. The receptors come from a male donor with early-stage non-small cell lung cancer.

This sequence joins TRBV20-1 and TRBJ1-2; weak D call: TRBD1 (5 bases). The germline V gene has CDR1 DFQATT and CDR2 SNEGSKA (reference sequence). This CDR3 spans 13 amino acids. V lost 3 bases and J lost 6, with 14 bases in between. DNA for the CDR3: TGCAGTGCTAGTTCGGGGCTTGAGAATGGCTACACCTTC. Translated, it gives CSASSGLENGYTF.

This clonotype was detected only a few times. This rearrangement joins TRBV6-1 to TRBJ2-5, with 12 positions matching TRBD2. After removal of 0 bases from V and 4 bases from J, the junction contained 3 bases not matched to a gene. From germline, CDR1 is MNHNS and CDR2 SASEGT. This CDR3 region has 16 residues. The CDR3 DNA reads TGTGCCAGCAGTGAAGCGTCTAGCGGGGGGGGAGAGACCCAGTACTTC. Translation: CASSEASSGGGETQYF.

There are a few counts of this clonotype. The V and J genes are TRBV29-1 and TRBJ2-5, with 8 nucleotides matching TRBD2. J lost 4 bases, V lost 7 bases, and 5 bases had no gene match. This CDR3 region has 12 residues. Germline CDR1 reads SQVTM; CDR2 reads ANQGSEA. The CDR3 nucleotides are TGCAGCGCAAAGCGGGGGCTAGAGACCCAGTACTTC. It yields the protein CSAKRGLETQYF.

This clonotype came up many times. The chain carries TRBV6-7 and TRBJ2-1; D may be TRBD1 or TRBD2 (5 bases each). TRBV6-7 falls under the ORF class, with uncertain function. This CDR3 spans 15 amino acids. Trimming took off 6 bases at V and 2 bases at J, with 14 bases between the two ends. CDR3 DNA sequence: TGTGCCAGCAGGAAAGCCTGGGACCCCTACAATGAGCAGTTCTTC. It translates to CASRKAWDPYNEQFF.

Judged by abundance, this clonotype is medium-sized (0.01 to 0.1%). This chain links TRBV27 with TRBJ2-3, with 7 bases fitting TRBD1. The CDR3 is 18 residues long. Germline V CDR1 and CDR2: MNHEY, SMNVEV (reference sequence). V dropped 2 bases and J dropped 4; count of bases not matched to a gene: 15. CDR3 sequence: CASSLTPPQGNSADTQYF. In nucleotides, the CDR3 is TGTGCCAGCAGTTTAACCCCCCCACAGGGGAATAGCGCAGATACGCAGTATTTT.

This clonotype was counted a few times. The genes are TRBV7-9 and TRBJ1-5; unclear D gene. The CDR3 is 13 residues long. Trimming shortened V by 4 bases and J by 3 bases, and 7 bases separated the two germline ends. Germline V CDR1 and CDR2: SEHNR, FQNEAQ (reference sequence). This chain's CDR3 is CASSSALNQPQHF. The DNA for the CDR3 is TGTGCCAGCAGCTCGGCCCTCAATCAGCCCCAGCATTTT. The full variable domain, its missing parts supplied by reference TRBV7-9 and TRBJ1-5, is DTGVSQNPRHKITKRGQNVTFRCDPISEHNRLYWYRQTLGQGPEFLTYFQNEAQLEKSRLLSDRFSAERPKGSFSTLEIQRTEQGDSAMYLCASSSALNQPQHFGDGTRLSIL.

The sample holds a few counts of this clonotype. V gene TRBV20-1 combines with J gene TRBJ2-1; tentatively, D is TRBD1 or TRBD2 (5 bases each). Germline assignment: CDR1 DFQATT and CDR2 SNEGSKA (reference sequence). V lost 4 bases to trimming and J lost 8 bases, with 15 bases between them. This CDR3 contains 13 residues. The CDR3 DNA follows: TGCAGTGCTACCAGGGACCCGTTCGATGAGCAGTTCTTC. This translates into CSATRDPFDEQFF.

V is TRBV6-5 and J is TRBJ1-1, with D hard to call. V lost 4 bases and J lost 1, with 7 bases in between. The V gene's germline CDR1 is MNHEY and CDR2 SVGAGI. The CDR3 covers 13 residues. CDR3 amino acids: CASSSHENTEAFF. The CDR3, as DNA: TGTGCCAGCAGTTCGCACGAGAACACTGAAGCTTTCTTT.

By frequency in the sample, this clonotype is medium-sized. CDR3 protein: CASSERSRGDEQFF. The CDR3 nucleotides read TGTGCCAGCAGTGAAAGGTCAAGGGGAGATGAGCAGTTCTTC. This rearrangement joins TRBV6-1 to TRBJ2-1; D possibly matches TRBD1 or TRBD2 (5 bases each). Germline CDR1 is MNHNS and CDR2 is SASEGT. Trimming cost V 2 bases and J 8 bases, with 13 bases left between them. This CDR3 is built from 14 residues.

This chain joins TRBV7-2 and TRBJ2-7; D uncertain. Germline V gene data show CDR1 as SGHTA and CDR2 as FQGNSA. There are 15 residues in the CDR3. The ends were cut back, 0 bases at V and 2 bases at J, with 11 bases in the middle. The CDR3 sequence: CASSLAGSPTYEQYF. For the CDR3, the DNA is TGTGCCAGCAGCTTAGCGGGTAGTCCGACCTACGAGCAGTACTTC.

This clonotype was observed at least ten times. J is TRBJ2-5 and V is TRBV20-1; D uncertain. CDR3 size: 11 residues. The germline CDR1 and CDR2 sequences are DFQATT and SNEGSKA (reference sequence). With 7 bases removed from V and 4 bases from J, the gap between germline ends came to 10 bases. The CDR3 sequence: CSGAKGETQYF. DNA of the CDR3: TGCAGTGGCGCGAAGGGAGAGACCCAGTACTTC.

The sample holds a few counts of this clonotype. The chain joins TRBV5-1 to TRBJ2-1, with no clear D. Trimming stripped 2 bases from V and 2 bases from J, with 14 bases between. Germline values: CDR1 SGHRS, CDR2 YFSETQ. This CDR3 has 16 residues. CDR3 in DNA: TGCGCCAGCAGCTTCCTACGGGCTAATCCCTACAATGAGCAGTTCTTC. Translated: CASSFLRANPYNEQFF.

This rearrangement joins TRBV7-9 to TRBJ1-1; a weak D match, TRBD1 (5 bases). Germline V CDR1 and CDR2: SEHNR, FQNEAQ (reference sequence). Deletions cut 5 bases from V and 8 bases from J, with 30 bases between. The CDR3 is 18 residues long. DNA of the CDR3: TGTGCCAGCAGCCCGGGGGACGGCCTCGTTCGATTCGGAGCCGAAGCTTTCTTT. It yields the protein CASSPGDGLVRFGAEAFF.

By proportion, this clonotype is medium-sized. The chain has TRBV6-5 and TRBJ1-5, with 7 nucleotides matching TRBD1. Germline CDR1 MNHEY, CDR2 SVGAGI. Trimming removed 2 bases from V and 3 bases from J; junction bases left unmatched: 1. The CDR3 is made up of 14 amino acids. The chain's CDR3 is CASSYTGVNQPQHF. CDR3 DNA sequence: TGTGCCAGCAGTTACACAGGGGTCAATCAGCCCCAGCATTTT.

This clonotype was seen at least ten times. The V call is TRBV6-1, the J call TRBJ2-4, with D perhaps TRBD1 or TRBD2 (5 bases each). Germline CDR1 MNHNS, CDR2 SASEGT. Trimming took 7 bases from V and 0 from J, leaving 13 bases between them. The length of the CDR3 is 15 residues. This chain's CDR3 is CASMEAGLAKNIQYF. The CDR3 DNA is TGTGCCAGCATGGAGGCAGGGTTAGCCAAAAACATTCAGTACTTC.

This clonotype showed up many times. The V call is TRBV15, the J call TRBJ1-2; D is unresolved. Looked up from germline, CDR1 is LNHNV and CDR2 is YYDKDF (reference sequence). This CDR3 comprises 13 residues. Deletions cut 6 bases from V and 9 bases from J, with 17 bases between. CDR3 sequence (DNA): TGTGCCACCAGAGCCTCCCTCGACACGAGCTACACCTTC. Its translation is CATRASLDTSYTF. Looking up the rest from reference TRBV15 and TRBJ1-2 gives the full variable domain: DAMVIQNPRYQVTQFGKPVTLSCSQTLNHNVMYWYQQKSSQAPKLLFHYYDKDFNNEADTPDNFQSRRPNTSFCFLDIRSPGLGDTAMYLCATRASLDTSYTFGSGTRLTVV.

The chain carries TRBV5-6 and TRBJ2-5, with 11 bases aligning to TRBD2. V shed 4 bases, J shed 4 bases, and the junction held 6 bases outside the gene matches. The germline gives CDR1 SGHDT, CDR2 YYEEEE. The CDR3 sequence is 15 residues long. CDR3 sequence: CASSPPSGGPETQYF. CDR3 coding DNA: TGTGCCAGCAGCCCACCTAGCGGGGGGCCAGAGACCCAGTACTTC.

The genes are TRBV7-2 and TRBJ2-7, with D possibly matching TRBD2 (6 bases). In germline, CDR1 is SGHTA, CDR2 FQGNSA. Trimming left V 5 bases short and J 5 bases short, with 13 bases between. CDR3 size: 13 residues. CDR3 in amino acids: CASSLTRSDEQYV. The CDR3, as DNA: TGTGCCAGCAGCCTGACTAGATCGGACGAGCAGTACGTC.

This clonotype has a count of ten or more. The chain couples TRBV10-3 to TRBJ1-1, with TRBD1 matching 7 bases. V shed 9 bases and J 5 bases; nucleotides not matched to a gene: 9. CDR3 length: 13 residues. Looked up from germline, CDR1 is ENHRY and CDR2 is SYGVKD. The CDR3 protein is CAITDRAGTEAFF. The DNA of the CDR3 is TGTGCCATAACTGACAGGGCTGGGACTGAAGCTTTCTTT.

The chain is built from TRBV30 and TRBJ1-2, with 9 nucleotides matching TRBD1. CDR1 is GTSNPN, CDR2 SVGIG, per germline (reference sequence). V lost 1 base and J lost 7; bases outside the gene matches: 7. The CDR3 has 14 amino acids. The CDR3 DNA reads as TGTGCCTGGAGTGACGACAGGGGGGGGCTTGGCTACACCTTC. Encoded protein: CAWSDDRGGLGYTF.

The chain combines TRBV7-2 with TRBJ2-3; TRBD1 matches 8 bases. The CDR3 totals 15 residues. The V gene end was trimmed by 3 bases and the J gene end by 0 bases; junction bases not matched to a gene: 2. The germline gives CDR1 SGHTA, CDR2 FQGNSA. The CDR3, as DNA: TGTGCCAGCAGCTTGGACAGGGCTAGCACAGATACGCAGTATTTT. Its translation is CASSLDRASTDTQYF.

This clonotype was counted ten times or more. This sequence joins TRBV7-2 and TRBJ1-1; 10 nucleotides match TRBD1. CDR3 length: 16 amino acids. Germline V lookup: CDR1 SGHTA, CDR2 FQGNSA. After removal of 5 bases from V and 3 bases from J, the junction contained 9 bases not matched to a gene. The CDR3 bases are TGTGCCAGCAGCCCACGGGACAGGGGATCGTACACTGAAGCTTTCTTT. Translation gives CASSPRDRGSYTEAFF.